This TCR beta chain stems from a study of beta chain features in type 1 diabetes (dated by TCRdb to 2016 to 2018). Regarding the research as a whole: Mean age, gender distribution, total cell number and subset yield did not differ between patients and healthy donors. Whereas all 30 or so donors provided naive and central memory subsets, regulatory and stem cell-like memory subsets were isolated from just 8 patients and about eight healthy donors. In the study, TCRB repertoires of sorted circulating CD4+ T cell subsets from recently diagnosed type 1 diabetes patients were compared with those of matched healthy donors. Across all samples, 107,917,701 sorted cells were examined, and cell number per subset correlated strongly with RNA yield. Summary of the overall study and its limitations: Sequencing cDNA rather than genomic DNA could over-represent highly expressing activated cells, although activation and CD3 levels did not differ between groups. Type 1 diabetes patients showed a moderate but significant shortening of TCRB CDR3 length in all four CD4+ subsets. PCR may preferentially amplify shorter templates, but because patient and control samples were amplified and corrected together, any resulting skew would affect both groups equally. At VDJ recombination sites, patients with type 1 diabetes made fewer insertions and deleted more nucleotides, a pattern implying thymic rearrangement abnormalities. Naive, central memory and regulatory TCRB repertoires appeared to be more alike among patients than among healthy donors. Only small numbers of individuals were included in the HLA sub-analyses, which left unresolved whether HLA type had any influence on TCRB rearrangement.

Each donor gave one peripheral blood draw, around 0.12 L on average, collected into heparinised tubes. A BD FACSAria II and a panel including CD45RO, CCR7, CD25, CD127, CD95 and CD27 were used to sort naive, central memory, regulatory and stem cell-like memory CD4+ T cells. A purity above 98% was achieved for all sorted populations. Right away, PBMCs were isolated by Lymphoprep density gradient centrifugation and were stained directly, with no culture step. To minimize batch effects, samples were stained and sorted in pairs, one healthy donor with one patient per experiment. About this clone: Its cognate antigen has yet to be identified. Base qualities are not provided; no much larger clone lies one nucleotide away.

The High Capacity cDNA Reverse Transcription Kit was used to reverse transcribe all of the isolated RNA, meaning that expressed TCRB transcripts were what got sequenced. Naive, central memory and regulatory T cell samples underwent deep immunoSEQ sequencing, averaging around 3.6 million total reads per sample. After sorted cells were lysed in RLT buffer, RNA was extracted with DNase-treated RNeasy Micro or Mini kits, with the choice depending on cell number. Each cell subset was processed separately to prevent cross-contamination, with patient and healthy donor samples processed together. TCRB sequences were amplified from cDNA with the immunoSEQ multiplex PCR, producing 87-bp fragments spanning the CDR3 region. Sequencing of the amplicons was performed on the Illumina HiSeq platform. As for the authors' bioinformatics: Synthetic template baselines were used to correct PCR bias computationally, reads within Hamming distance 2 were collapsed, and singletons that could not be merged were discarded. Reads were aligned against IMGT so that V, D and J genes, CDR3 length and insertions or deletions at six rearrangement sites could be assigned. Clonotype counts were normalized to sorted cell number within each subset before computing true diversity and Gini coefficients with the tcR R package. Repertoire sharing was quantified using the overlap coefficient calculated on TCRB nucleotide sequences. As stored in TCRdb, this immuneACCESS dataset retains in-frame rearrangements with V and J assigned. A fraction of the clones does not appear; measured against another copy, unresolved V genes explain less than half of the discrepancy, and the remainder lacks a known reason. Clone size and V and J calls were adopted from that table, with D and trimming inferred from the DNA. A total of nearly 350,000 clones appear in this sample, around 9% of them only once. 1% of the sample comes from the top ten.

Including cysteine and phenylalanine, the CDR3 has 9 amino acids. This entry keeps only the CDR3 DNA: 27 bases, framed from base 1. For CDR1 and CDR2, the germline V gene (reference sequence) lists GTSNPN and SVGIG. Cut back by 2 bases and 12 bases, the V and J ends lie 5 bases apart. This receptor was obtained from a man aged 30-40 years with type 1 diabetes. The chain couples TRBV30 to TRBJ2-1, with an unclear D gene assignment. Sequences were obtained from central memory CD4+ T cells from blood. The DNA reads as follows: TGTGCCTGGAGTAATAGGCAGTTCTTC. This gives the protein CAWSNRQFF.